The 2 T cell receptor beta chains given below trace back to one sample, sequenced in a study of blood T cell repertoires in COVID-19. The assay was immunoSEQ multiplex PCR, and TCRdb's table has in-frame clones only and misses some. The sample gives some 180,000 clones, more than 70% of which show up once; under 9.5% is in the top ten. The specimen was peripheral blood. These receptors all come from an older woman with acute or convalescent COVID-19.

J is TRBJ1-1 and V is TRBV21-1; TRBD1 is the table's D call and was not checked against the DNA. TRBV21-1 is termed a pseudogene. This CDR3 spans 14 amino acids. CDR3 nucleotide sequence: TGTGCCAGCAGCAAAGCTCAGGGGGTCCCTGAAGCTTTCTTT. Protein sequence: CASSKAQGVPEAFF.

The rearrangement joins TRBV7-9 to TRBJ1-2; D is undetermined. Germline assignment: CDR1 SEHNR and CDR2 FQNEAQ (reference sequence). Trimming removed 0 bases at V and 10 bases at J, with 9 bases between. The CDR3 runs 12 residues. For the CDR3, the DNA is TGTGCCAGCAGCTTAGCGCGGGTCGACTACACCTTC. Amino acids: CASSLARVDYTF.